This TCR beta chain was obtained from a study of CXCR3-negative and CXCR3-positive naive CD8 T cells. A word on this clonotype: Its antigen remains unknown.

Cells that were CD45RO-CCR7+CD27+CD95- constituted naive CD8+ T cells. The study, taken as a whole, reports: The TRB CDR3s that CXCR3-positive naive cells carried were more hydrophobic than those of CXCR3-negative naive cells. CXCR3 expression partially decreased after cryopreservation; most assays used fresh PBMCs. With respect to TRBV-TRBJ usage, naive CXCR3-negative and CXCR3-positive cells were similar; memory differed. For memory CD8+ cells diversity was much lower, but both naive subsets had comparably high diversity.

Germline V gene sequence: CDR1 SEHNR, CDR2 FQNEAQ (reference sequence). CDR3 length equals 12 residues. It was by 5' RACE with UMI labels that the TRB cDNA libraries were prepared. TCRdb derives one entry per CDR3 protein from the 5' RACE reads, leaving out DNA. The sample table sets out 140,000 to 150,000 distinct CDR3 sequences. The genes are TRBV7-9 and TRBJ2-1; without DNA, the TCRdb call of TRBD1 cannot be checked. The receptor was isolated from a human donor in good health. Some clones in this sample may be carry-over from other donors' samples. The sequenced material came from naive CXCR3+ CD8+ T cells from blood. The subset denotes: CD45RO-CCR7+CD27+CD95- naive CD8+ T cells expressing CXCR3 (TNR3+). CDR3 in amino acids: CASSTPLGEQFF.